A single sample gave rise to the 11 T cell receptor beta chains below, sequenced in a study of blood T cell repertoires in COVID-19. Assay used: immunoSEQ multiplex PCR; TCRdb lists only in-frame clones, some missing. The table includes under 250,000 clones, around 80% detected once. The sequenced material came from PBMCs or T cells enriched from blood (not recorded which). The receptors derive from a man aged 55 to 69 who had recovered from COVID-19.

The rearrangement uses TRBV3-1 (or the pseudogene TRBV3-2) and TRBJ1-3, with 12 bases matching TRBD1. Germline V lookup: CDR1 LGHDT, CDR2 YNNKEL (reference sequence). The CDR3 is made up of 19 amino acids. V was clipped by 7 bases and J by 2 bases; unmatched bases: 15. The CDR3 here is CASTQVWDRGLLAGNTIYF. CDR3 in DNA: TGTGCCAGCACCCAGGTGTGGGACAGGGGGCTACTTGCTGGAAACACCATATATTTT.

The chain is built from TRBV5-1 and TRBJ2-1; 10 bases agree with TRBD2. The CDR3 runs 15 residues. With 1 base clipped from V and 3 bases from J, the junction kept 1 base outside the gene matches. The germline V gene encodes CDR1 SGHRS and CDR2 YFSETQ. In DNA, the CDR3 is TGCGCCAGCAGCTTGCTAGCGGGGGACTACAATGAGCAGTTCTTC. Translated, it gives CASSLLAGDYNEQFF.

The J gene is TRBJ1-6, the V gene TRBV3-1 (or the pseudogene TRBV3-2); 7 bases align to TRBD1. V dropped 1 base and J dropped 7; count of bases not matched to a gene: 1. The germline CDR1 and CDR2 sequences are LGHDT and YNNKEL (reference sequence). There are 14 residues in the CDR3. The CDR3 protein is CASSQGTGNSPLHF. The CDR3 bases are TGTGCCAGCAGCCAAGGGACAGGAAATTCACCCCTCCACTTT.

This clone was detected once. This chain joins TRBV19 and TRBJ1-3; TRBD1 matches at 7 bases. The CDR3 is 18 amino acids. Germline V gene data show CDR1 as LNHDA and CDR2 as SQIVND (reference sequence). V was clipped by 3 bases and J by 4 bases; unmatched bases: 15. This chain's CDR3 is CASSINSGGTATGNTIYF. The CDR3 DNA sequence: TGTGCCAGTAGTATTAATTCGGGGGGGACAGCGACAGGAAACACCATATATTTT.

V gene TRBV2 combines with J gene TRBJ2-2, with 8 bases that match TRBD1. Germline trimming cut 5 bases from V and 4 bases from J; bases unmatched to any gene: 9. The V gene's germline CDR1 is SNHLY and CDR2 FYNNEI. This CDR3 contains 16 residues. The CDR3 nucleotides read TGTGCCAGCAGTCGACAGGGGACGAAGCGCACCGGGGAGCTGTTTTTT. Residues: CASSRQGTKRTGELFF.

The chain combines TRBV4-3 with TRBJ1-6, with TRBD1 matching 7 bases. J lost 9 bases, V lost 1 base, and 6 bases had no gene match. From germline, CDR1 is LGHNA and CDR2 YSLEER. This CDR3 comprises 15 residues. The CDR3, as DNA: TGCGCCAGCAGCCAAGGTCCAGGGGGTGCTTCACCCCTCCACTTT. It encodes CASSQGPGGASPLHF.

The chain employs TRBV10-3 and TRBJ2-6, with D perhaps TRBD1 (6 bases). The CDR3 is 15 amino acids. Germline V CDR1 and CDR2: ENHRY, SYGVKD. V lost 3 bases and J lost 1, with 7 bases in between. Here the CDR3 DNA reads TGTGCCATCAGTGAAACAGGGTCTGGGGCCAACGTCCTGACTTTC. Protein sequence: CAISETGSGANVLTF.

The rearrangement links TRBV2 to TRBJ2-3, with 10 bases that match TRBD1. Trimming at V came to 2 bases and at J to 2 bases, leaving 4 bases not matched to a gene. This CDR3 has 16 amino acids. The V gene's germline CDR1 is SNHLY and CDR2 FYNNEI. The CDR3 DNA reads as TGTGCCAGCAGTGAAAAGGGACAGGGGCCCACAGATACGCAGTATTTT. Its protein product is CASSEKGQGPTDTQYF.

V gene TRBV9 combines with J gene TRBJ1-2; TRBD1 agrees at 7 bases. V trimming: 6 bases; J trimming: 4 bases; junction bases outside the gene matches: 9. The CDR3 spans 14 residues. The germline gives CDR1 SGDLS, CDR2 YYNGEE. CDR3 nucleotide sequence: TGTGCCAGCAAACGGCAGGGGGGAGGCTATGGCTACACCTTC. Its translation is CASKRQGGGYGYTF.

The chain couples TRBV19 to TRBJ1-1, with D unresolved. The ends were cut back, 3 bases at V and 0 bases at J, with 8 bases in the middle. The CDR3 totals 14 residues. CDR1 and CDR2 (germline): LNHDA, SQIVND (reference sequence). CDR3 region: CASSITAMNTEAFF. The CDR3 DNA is TGTGCCAGTAGTATTACAGCTATGAACACTGAAGCTTTCTTT. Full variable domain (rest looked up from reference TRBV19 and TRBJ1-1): DGGITQSPKYLFRKEGQNVTLSCEQNLNHDAMYWYRQDPGQGLRLIYYSQIVNDFQKGDIAEGYSVSREKKESFPLTVTSAQKNPTAFYLCASSITAMNTEAFFGQGTRLTVV.

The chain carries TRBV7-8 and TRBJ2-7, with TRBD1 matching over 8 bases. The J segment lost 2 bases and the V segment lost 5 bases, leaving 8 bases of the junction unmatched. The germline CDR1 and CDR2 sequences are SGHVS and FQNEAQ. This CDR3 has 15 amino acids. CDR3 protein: CASSIEQGGPYEQYF. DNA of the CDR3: TGTGCCAGCAGCATAGAACAGGGGGGTCCCTACGAGCAGTACTTC.